The 15 T cell receptor beta chains below all came from one sample that was sequenced in a study of post-analysis software for immune sequencing data. Carried by the TCR beta cDNA libraries were unique molecular identifiers. TCRdb called the PCR reads again in MiXCR, with one record for every CDR3 protein. The sample holds about 760,000 distinct CDR3 sequences, 25% to 30% seen once. Study results and limitations: Roughly five TRBV segments, including TRBV5-6, TRBV5-1 and TRBV20-1, were more frequent in patients than controls.

What these receptors recognize is not known. Material: blood. These receptors all come from a girl between 5 and 17 years old with multiple sclerosis.

This clonotype was seen more than once but under ten times. This chain connects TRBV6-5 to TRBJ2-1; TRBD2 agrees at 16 bases. Germline loops: CDR1 MNHEY, CDR2 SVGAGI. There are 18 residues in the CDR3. Unmatched junction bases numbered 5, after V lost 4 bases and J lost 2 bases. This chain's CDR3 is CASSSGLAGGEAYNEQFF. The CDR3 coding sequence is TGTGCCAGCAGTTCGGGACTAGCGGGGGGGGAGGCCTACAATGAGCAGTTCTTC.

V is TRBV7-9 and J is TRBJ2-3; D unresolved. V lost 2 bases and J 7 bases, leaving 10 bases between the germline ends. Germline V gene data show CDR1 as SEHNR and CDR2 as FQNEAQ (reference sequence). CDR3 length: 13 amino acids. The CDR3: CASSLKGGYTQYF. CDR3 in DNA: TGTGCCAGCAGCTTAAAAGGCGGTTATACGCAGTATTTT.

The CDR3 reads CASSQGTSGRETQYF. The CDR3, as DNA: TGCGCCAGCAGCCAAGGGACTAGCGGGAGGGAGACCCAGTACTTC. The chain joins TRBV4-3 to TRBJ2-7; 14 nucleotides agree with TRBD2. The J call may be faulty, since TRBJ2-5 better matches the DNA end. The CDR3 is made up of 15 amino acids. Germline lookup yields CDR1 LGHNA and CDR2 YSLEER.

The chain links TRBV20-1 to TRBJ2-7; TRBD2 agrees at 8 bases. CDR3 length equals 15 residues. Germline V gene data show CDR1 as DFQATT and CDR2 as SNEGSKA (reference sequence). Trimming removed 4 bases from V and 5 bases from J; junction bases left unmatched: 13. CDR3 in DNA: TGCAGTGCTACCGGCCTTGAGCGGGAGCTCGACGAGCAGTACTTC. Its translation is CSATGLERELDEQYF.

The sample holds many counts of this clonotype. The chain links TRBV20-1 to TRBJ2-1; no definite D call. Trimming pared 0 bases from V and 0 bases from J, leaving 9 bases between. CDR1 and CDR2 from the germline V gene are DFQATT and SNEGSKA (reference sequence). This CDR3 region has 15 residues. CDR3 region: CSARERSSSYNEQFF. Here the CDR3 DNA reads TGCAGTGCTAGAGAGAGATCCTCCTCCTACAATGAGCAGTTCTTC.

The chain links TRBV7-2 to TRBJ2-7; 11 nucleotides align to TRBD2. In germline, CDR1 is SGHTA, CDR2 FQGNSA. V dropped 5 bases and J dropped 8; count of bases not matched to a gene: 14. CDR3 size: 16 residues. The CDR3 coding sequence is TGTGCCAGCAGCCTAAGACTAGCGGGGCCAATTTTACAGCAGTACTTC. Residues: CASSLRLAGPILQQYF.

This chain links TRBV3-1 with TRBJ1-2; D is undetermined. V lost 1 base and J lost 1, with 13 bases in between. CDR1 is LGHDT, CDR2 YNNKEL, per germline (reference sequence). The CDR3 covers 16 residues. The CDR3 nucleotides read TGTGCCAGCAGCCAAGTCCCGGCAGCCAATAACTATGGCTACACCTTC. Protein: CASSQVPAANNYGYTF. The whole variable domain, remainder taken from reference TRBV3-1 and TRBJ1-2, is DTAVSQTPKYLVTQMGNDKSIKCEQNLGHDTMYWYKQDSKKFLKIMFSYNNKELIINETVPNRFSPKSPDKAHLNLHINSLELGDSAVYFCASSQVPAANNYGYTFGSGTRLTVV.

This rearrangement joins TRBV2 to TRBJ2-4, with D perhaps being TRBD1 or TRBD2 (7 bases each). The better agreement between TRBJ2-7 and the DNA end casts doubt on the J call. This CDR3 spans 15 amino acids. Germline loops: CDR1 SNHLY, CDR2 FYNNEI. The CDR3 DNA sequence: TGTGCCAGCAGGCGCCAGGGGGGGCGTCTGAACGAGCAGTACTTC. Translated: CASRRQGGRLNEQYF.

The V call is TRBV10-3, the J call TRBJ1-5, with 11 bases aligning to TRBD1. The CDR3 covers 15 residues. V lost 3 bases and J lost 5; bases outside the gene matches: 3. Germline loops: CDR1 ENHRY, CDR2 SYGVKD. The CDR3 nucleotides read TGTGCCATCAGTGACGGACAGGGGGCTCATCAGCCCCAGCATTTT. This sequence encodes CAISDGQGAHQPQHF.

In this sample, this clonotype turned up a few times. CDR3 sequence (DNA): TGTGCCAGCAGTTCCAGGGTTTTAAGCAATCAGCCCCAGCATTTT. Translating gives CASSSRVLSNQPQHF. V is TRBV27 and J is TRBJ1-5; weak D call: TRBD1 (5 bases). The CDR3 is 15 residues long. CDR1 and CDR2 from the germline V gene are MNHEY and SMNVEV (reference sequence). The V end was cut by 4 bases, the J end by 1 base, with 11 bases between.

This clonotype was seen only a few times. The chain recombines TRBV3-1 with TRBJ2-4; 10 nucleotides align to TRBD2. The CDR3 extends over 12 amino acids. With 6 bases clipped from V and 13 bases from J, the junction kept 6 bases outside the gene matches. Looked up from germline, CDR1 is LGHDT and CDR2 is YNNKEL (reference sequence). This CDR3 reads CASSGLADEQYF. CDR3 coding DNA: TGTGCCAGCAGTGGACTAGCGGATGAGCAGTACTTC.

The rearrangement links TRBV27 to TRBJ2-7; no definite D call. The V and J ends lost 2 bases and 6 bases respectively, with 17 bases between them. The CDR3 has 15 amino acids. Germline loops: CDR1 MNHEY, CDR2 SMNVEV (reference sequence). In nucleotides, the CDR3 is TGTGCCAGCAGTTTAATCGACGGATCCATAGGCGAGCAGTACTTC. Translating gives CASSLIDGSIGEQYF.

This sequence joins TRBV20-1 and TRBJ1-1; D is perhaps TRBD1 (5 bases). This CDR3 is 12 amino acids long. Germline V gene lookup returns CDR1 DFQATT and CDR2 SNEGSKA (reference sequence). The V gene lost 3 bases and the J gene lost 4 bases, with 9 bases spanning the gap. This CDR3 reads CSASRVGTEAFF. DNA of the CDR3: TGCAGTGCTAGCAGGGTAGGCACTGAAGCTTTCTTT.

Many counts were recorded for this clonotype. The V gene is TRBV29-1, the J gene TRBJ2-7; no firm D call. Trimming removed 4 bases from V and 4 bases from J, with 5 bases in between. This CDR3 is built from 10 residues. The germline V gene has CDR1 SQVTM and CDR2 ANQGSEA. The CDR3: CSVGVYEQYF. CDR3 in DNA: TGCAGCGTTGGGGTTTACGAGCAGTACTTC.

This clonotype appeared a few times. The chain is built from TRBV9 and TRBJ2-1, with TRBD1 matching over 9 bases. CDR1 and CDR2 from the germline V gene are SGDLS and YYNGEE. The junction had 8 bases not matched to a gene; V was cut back by 4 bases and J by 6 bases. The CDR3 has 15 residues. CDR3 sequence (DNA): TGTGCCAGCAGCCCCCCAGGGACAGGGTTCAATGAGCAGTTCTTC. It codes for CASSPPGTGFNEQFF.